Shown below are 18 T cell receptor beta chains from a single sample sequenced in a study of tumor-infiltrating lymphocytes in primary liver carcinoma. A primer in the constant region served to generate TCR beta cDNA from 500 ng of total RNA. The TCR beta library was amplified through three nested multiplex PCR rounds in a modified ARM-PCR procedure. Primers for the first two PCR rounds were TRBV1-TRBV30 forward primers and a C-beta reverse primer (about 9 cycles per round). TCRdb re-called the multiplex PCR reads through MiXCR, storing one row per CDR3 protein. This repertoire shows around 80,000 distinct CDR3 sequences, 72% found once; its top ten account for just under 20%. Investigators took RNA and DNA out together from roughly 21-30 mg of unsorted bulk tissue. The sequenced material came from liver tumor tissue from sampling region 1. Subset here: tumor region T1, superior pole. All receptors derive from a man aged 35 to 55 with primary liver carcinoma and hepatitis B virus infection.

There are many counts of this clonotype. This rearrangement joins TRBV4-1 to TRBJ1-6; D gene uncertain. CDR3 length equals 17 residues. The germline gives CDR1 MGHRA, CDR2 YSYEKL. With 2 bases removed from V and 0 bases from J, the gap between germline ends came to 11 bases. CDR3 loop: CASSQPQDRSYNSPLHF. For the CDR3, the DNA is TGCGCCAGCAGCCAACCCCAGGACCGCTCCTATAATTCACCCCTCCACTTT.

As concerns this clonotype: The germline gene is not matched at one end of the junction; a read error may be the cause. The chain carries TRBV4-1 and TRBJ2-7, with D perhaps TRBD2 (6 bases). The CDR3 covers 15 residues. Germline CDR1 and CDR2: MGHRA and YSYEKL. The CDR3 here is CGSSPEAGTLYEQYF. As DNA, the CDR3 is TGCGGCAGCAGCCCAGAGGCGGGAACACTCTACGAGCAGTACTTC.

Comments on this clonotype: Relative to the germline gene, one junction end is altered; a read error may explain this. The rearrangement joins TRBV6-5 to TRBJ2-1; D may be TRBD2 (6 bases). The CDR3 consists of 16 residues. The germline CDR1 and CDR2 sequences are MNHEY and SVGAGI. The CDR3: CASSPRGRPGYNEQFF. The CDR3 DNA follows: TGTGCCAGCAGCCCGCGGGGAAGACCCGGGTACAACGAGCAGTTCTTC.

For this clonotype: The conserved final phenylalanine or tryptophan is absent from the CDR3, which likely points to a read error. The limits of the CDR3 on the DNA are not certain, so only TCRdb's listed CDR3 is given. The chain is built from TRBV12-3 or TRBV12-4 and TRBJ2-1; TRBD2, as called in the table, went unchecked against the DNA. From its first to its last residue, the CDR3 has 17 amino acids. CDR3 in amino acids: CASSSVNRERPYNEELS.

This clonotype occurred many times. The V call is TRBV7-9, the J call TRBJ2-1, with unresolved D. This CDR3 contains 13 residues. Trimming pared 5 bases from V and 5 bases from J, leaving 10 bases between. From germline, CDR1 is SEHNR and CDR2 FQNEAQ (reference sequence). CDR3: CASSPRLDNEQFF. CDR3 DNA: TGTGCCAGCAGCCCCCGGCTTGACAATGAGCAGTTCTTC.

On this clonotype itself: In this CDR3 the conserved last residue, phenylalanine or tryptophan, is missing, so a read error is likely. In nucleotides, the CDR3 is TGTGCCAGCAGCCAGAACTACAATGAGCAGTTCTAC. Residues: CASSQNYNEQFY. The V and J genes are TRBV14 and TRBJ2-1; no clear D gene. Germline V gene lookup returns CDR1 SGHDN and CDR2 FVKESK. Trimming stripped 3 bases from V and 3 bases from J, with 3 bases between. CDR3 length: 12 amino acids.

Worth noting for this clonotype: Being one base from a much bigger clone, this may be a read error. CDR3: CTSKTGRPYEQYF. In DNA, the CDR3 is TGTACCAGCAAAACGGGGAGACCCTACGAGCAGTACTTC. The rearrangement uses TRBV21-1 and TRBJ2-7. TRBV21-1 is assigned pseudogene status. CDR3 length equals 13 residues.

This clonotype was picked up one time. This rearrangement joins TRBV12-3 or TRBV12-4 to TRBJ2-5; tentatively, D is TRBD2 (6 bases). The V end was cut by 6 bases, the J end by 13 bases, with 24 bases between. CDR3 length equals 14 residues. The CDR3 loop reads CASRGGEFPEARYF. The CDR3 DNA follows: TGTGCCAGCAGGGGGGGTGAATTTCCAGAGGCCCGGTACTTC.

About this clonotype: One end of the junction does not line up with germline, which may come from a read error. The V gene is TRBV5-4, the J gene TRBJ1-6; D is perhaps TRBD1 (5 bases). Germline V CDR1 and CDR2: SGHNT, YYREEE (reference sequence). The CDR3 consists of 15 residues. CDR3 loop: CTSSLHGLGESPLHF. The CDR3 bases are TGTACCAGCAGCTTGCATGGATTGGGGGAATCACCCCTCCACTTT.

Details on this clonotype: At one boundary the junction diverges from the germline segment, which might be a read error. The chain uses TRBV28 and TRBJ1-2; TRBD1 aligns across 8 bases. This CDR3 region has 13 residues. CDR1 and CDR2 (germline): MDHEN, SYDVKM. CDR3: CASSSTGGDGYDF. As DNA, the CDR3 is TGTGCCAGCAGCTCCACAGGGGGAGACGGCTACGACTTC.

For this clonotype: The junction differs from germline at one of its ends, possibly a read error. This chain uses TRBV12-3 or TRBV12-4 with TRBJ2-7; TRBD2 agrees at 8 bases. This CDR3 spans 12 amino acids. CDR3 bases: TGTGGCAGCGGCGGACTAGCTTGGGAGCAGTACTTC. This translates into CGSGGLAWEQYF.

Note on this clonotype: The junction differs from germline at one of its ends, possibly a read error. The rearrangement uses TRBV6-6 and TRBJ2-1; no reliable D call. This CDR3 region has 14 residues. Germline loops: CDR1 MNHNY, CDR2 SVGAGI (reference sequence). The CDR3 region is CVSSGGYSYKEQFF. Here the CDR3 DNA reads TGTGTCAGCTCGGGCGGATACTCCTACAAAGAGCAGTTCTTC.

This clonotype was counted many times. The chain employs TRBV10-3 and TRBJ1-1; 8 nucleotides line up with TRBD1. Losses at the gene ends were 0 bases for V and 4 bases for J; bases not matched to a gene: 13. Germline V gene lookup returns CDR1 ENHRY and CDR2 SYGVKD. This CDR3 spans 18 amino acids. The CDR3, as DNA: TGTGCCATCAGTGAGTCAGGCGGCTCCGGGACAGGTCGCACTGAAGCTTTCTTT. Amino acids: CAISESGGSGTGRTEAFF.

The DNA of the CDR3 is TGTGCCAGCAGTTTCAGCGGGGTCAGGGAAGCTTTCTTT. It translates to CASSFSGVREAFF. The J gene is TRBJ1-1, the V gene TRBV6-5; no definite D call. Trimming took 4 bases from V and 8 from J, leaving 14 bases between them. The CDR3 is 13 residues long. CDR1 is MNHEY, CDR2 SVGAGI, per germline.

This clonotype was seen repeatedly, ten times or more. The chain is built from TRBV4-1 and TRBJ2-2; D gene uncertain. CDR1 and CDR2 from the germline V gene are MGHRA and YSYEKL. Between the trimmed V and J ends, which lost 1 base and 6 bases, there was a span of 6 bases. CDR3 length equals 13 residues. Here the CDR3 reads CASSQVPPGELFF. The CDR3 DNA sequence: TGCGCCAGCAGCCAAGTCCCTCCCGGGGAGCTGTTTTTT.

Comments on this clonotype: No conserved phenylalanine or tryptophan is present at the end of the CDR3, so a read error is the likely explanation. The V and J genes are TRBV11-2 and TRBJ2-7; 13 bases agree with TRBD2. Looked up from germline, CDR1 is SGHAT and CDR2 is FQNNGV. V lost 2 bases and J lost 4; bases outside the gene matches: 11. The length of the CDR3 is 18 residues. CDR3: CASSLSVVLAGGGYEQYL. The CDR3 coding sequence is TGTGCCAGCAGCTTATCGGTTGTACTAGCGGGAGGGGGGTACGAGCAGTACTTA.

This chain joins TRBV12-3 or TRBV12-4 and TRBJ1-1; D unresolved. V was clipped by 7 bases and J by 6 bases, with 12 bases between them. CDR3 length equals 12 residues. The DNA for the CDR3 is TGTGCCAGCACGATGTACAACGCTGAAGCTTTCTTT. Protein sequence: CASTMYNAEAFF.

Worth noting for this clonotype: A much larger clonotype is one base distant, so this may be a read error. The chain uses TRBV28 and TRBJ2-7; TRBD2 might be the D (6 bases). Germline V CDR1 and CDR2: MDHEN, SYDVKM. This CDR3 spans 14 amino acids. The CDR3 loop is CAGSLQAGAYEQYF. CDR3 DNA sequence: TGTGCCGGCAGTCTACAAGCGGGTGCCTACGAGCAGTACTTC.